The sequence of this T cell receptor beta chain was determined in a study of blood T cell repertoires in COVID-19. Only in-frame clones appear in the TCRdb table, and some are missing; sequencing was by immunoSEQ multiplex PCR. The table has hundreds of thousands of clones, around 87% seen once. Clinical history as reported by participants underpinned cohort assignment. This CDR3 has 11 residues. V shed 8 bases and J shed 3 bases, with 8 bases lying between them. The V gene's germline CDR1 is MNHNY and CDR2 SVGAGI (reference sequence). The gene calls are TRBV6-6 and TRBJ2-7; a possible D gene is TRBD1 (6 bases). This TCR came from a man younger than 40 who had recovered from COVID-19. Sample: PBMCs or T cells enriched from blood (not recorded which). Here the CDR3 reads CASGGNYEQYF. CDR3 nucleotides: TGTGCCAGCGGGGGCAACTACGAGCAGTACTTC.